Below, one T cell receptor beta chain is given with its context. Its antigen remains unidentified. No base quality values were provided; no much bigger clone lies one nucleotide off. These data are taken from a study of T cell responses to AZD1222 COVID-19 vaccine (dated by TCRdb to the early 2020s). Some background on the complete study: AZD1222 recipients given second doses at about 4 weeks or at about 12 weeks were pooled, since spike-specific TCR depth and breadth were not found to differ between the two schedules. TCR sequencing covered over 230 trial participants: nearly 210 given two doses of AZD1222 and 26 given two doses of MenACWY control vaccine. Trial participants were enrolled by age into 18-55, 56-69 and 70-plus year subgroups, with about 150, 27 and 61 TCR-sequenced participants respectively. What the study reported, not specific to this receptor: Most participants were white British and females outnumbered males, and the authors suggested that clonal diversity may have been underestimated. Epitopes outside the regions mutated in the B.1.351 and B.1.1.7 variants were reportedly recognized by nearly half of the unique spike-specific TCRs. Only 5 to 7 AZD1222 recipients were SARS-CoV-2 seropositive at baseline, limiting conclusions about previously exposed vaccinees. Because no samples from the day 14 peak response were available, repertoires could be characterized only after the peak T cell response. In the small 56-69-year group, the increase in depth fell short of significance, most likely because of low power. The vaccine-associated CD4 TCRs covered the entire spike protein, and the dominant responses fell in regions 160-218 and 743-854. A significant rise in spike-specific TCR breadth and depth was observed after two AZD1222 doses relative to day 0 and relative to MenACWY recipients.

What the time point label conveys for this sample: baseline before first vaccination. Vaccinee samples were obtained from the UK trials COV001 and COV002, which included a single-blind randomized controlled phase 2/3 trial of AZD1222 (ChAdOx1 nCoV-19) in healthy adults. For TCRbeta chain sequencing, PBMC samples were collected from trial participants at day 0 and at day 28 after the second dose. The CDR3 regions of human TCRbeta chains were analyzed by immunosequencing. The study's own analysis went as follows. TCRs in the repertoires were compared against a reference library of SARS-CoV-2-specific TCRs that had been generated with the MIRA antigen-specificity platform. Breadth meant the fraction of unique TCRs that were SARS-CoV-2-associated, whereas depth meant the fraction of total T cells that were SARS-CoV-2-associated. Each spike-specific TCR was assigned to its reactive spike region and to a CD4 or CD8 class using the MIRA data. Log10-transformed breadth and depth values were compared by one-way ANOVA with Sidak's multiple comparisons tests. TCRdb carries this immuneACCESS record with in-frame sequences only. Its versions omit some clonotypes, under half of them owing to an unresolved V gene in the studies checked, with the rest unexplained. For V, J and clone size, that table is used; D and trimming come from the DNA. The sample contains around 120,000 clones, around 93% of them found a single time. In total, the top ten clones hold around 15% of the sample.

Taken from the germline V gene, the CDR1 and CDR2 loops are SGHRS and YFSETQ. The CDR3, cysteine through phenylalanine, is 15 amino acids long. Only the CDR3 part of the read is kept: 45 bases, read in frame from the first base. The V end gives up 0 bases and the J end 2 bases, leaving 4 bases in the junction not matched to a gene. This clonotype was sampled from an adult in good health. The receptor chain draws on TRBV5-1 and TRBJ2-7, with 8 bases in between that match TRBD1. Here the sequenced sample was peripheral blood, taken on day 0 of AZD1222 vaccination. CDR3 sequence: CASSLVWTGTYEQYF. The base sequence is TGCGCCAGCAGCTTGGTGTGGACAGGGACCTACGAGCAGTACTTC.